Listed below are T cell receptor beta chains from one sample, sequenced in a study of radiotherapy plus CTLA-4 blockade in lung cancer. Sequencing used immunoSEQ multiplex PCR; TCRdb keeps in-frame clones, though not all of them. Of tens of thousands of clones listed, more than 70% are singletons. Sequences were derived from peripheral blood, sampled from a patient treated with radiotherapy plus ipilimumab. The origin of the receptors is a human donor with non-small cell lung cancer who had stable disease on radiotherapy plus ipilimumab. The conserved cysteine and the conserved F or W are not part of the CDR3 here. Clone size appears in some rows only: once, few, many, or a class for an expanded clone.

>TRBV28|TRBJ1-2|11|-
ASRGGTGYGYT
>TRBV5-1|TRBJ2-3|14|-
ASSLIRDSGTDTQY
>TRBV7-8|TRBJ2-3|13|-
ASSLRLAGADTQY
>TRBV29-1|TRBJ1-2|16|-
SVEGAGRRGNANYGYT
>TRBV5-1|TRBJ1-4|12|few
ASSLTGTNEKLF
>TRBV21-1|TRBJ1-1|13|-
ASSEGARSNTEAF
>TRBV5-4|TRBJ2-1|13|-
ASSSPGQSYNEQF
>TRBV4-2|TRBJ2-5|14|-
ASSPSGGRVQETQY
>TRBV10-2|TRBJ1-5|12|-
ARTRGAHNQPQH
>TRBV28|TRBJ1-4|9|-
ASSFDEKLF
>TRBV5-1|TRBJ2-1|17|-
ASSLARLAGGFPDNEQF
>TRBV7-8|TRBJ1-4|13|-
ASSPDRGRYEKLF
>TRBV7-2|TRBJ1-1|11|many
ASSFRSNTEAF
>TRBV6-5|TRBJ2-1|12|-
ASSYIQGLNEQF
>TRBV5-4|TRBJ2-2|13|few
ASSSYWVRTGELF
>TRBV4-3|TRBJ2-7|14|-
ASSPSTRDSNYEQY
>TRBV19|TRBJ1-1|13|-
ASSIVRARRIEAF
>TRBV5-1|TRBJ2-7|12|few
ASSTGLGTYEQY